The entry below gives a single TCR beta chain sequence along with its context. The source of the sample is a study of blood T cell repertoires in COVID-19. Study overall: Acute and convalescent COVID-19 samples came from the United States, Italy and Spain. The analysed material was cDNA or gDNA that came from T cells, B-cell-depleted T cells, or PBMCs.

The CDR3 sequence is 12 residues long. CDR1 MDHEN and CDR2 SYDVKM come from the germline V gene. Trimming stripped 4 bases from V and 10 bases from J, with 11 bases between. Seattle cases were enrolled at active infection and followed longitudinally. In the source study's methods: Amplification of reference gene primers provided the estimated nucleated cell counts. Sequencing used immunoSEQ multiplex PCR; TCRdb keeps in-frame clones, though not all of them. From that table come the V and J calls and clone size; the DNA was used to work out D and trimming. This sample has 200,000 to 250,000 clones, with 82% found just once.

Material for sequencing was peripheral blood. The TCR was taken from a woman aged 80 or over with COVID-19, enrolled during active disease. The chain is built from TRBV28 and TRBJ1-3, with D perhaps matching TRBD1 (6 bases). For the CDR3, the DNA is TGTGCCAGCAGTTCGGACAGTCGGACCATATATTTT. It translates to CASSSDSRTIYF.